The clone carrying this T cell receptor beta chain was picked up many times. What it binds is not known. The source of the sample is a study of neurological immune-mediated disorders. The germline gives CDR1 MNHEY, CDR2 SMNVEV (reference sequence). With V trimmed by 8 bases and J by 2 bases, 9 bases remained unmatched. CDR3 length: 14 amino acids. Time point noted: technical triplicate 3. The unsorted libraries were prepared from 2 million PBMCs (stored at -80 C). Study results and limitations: Subjects shared no identical expanded-clone CDR3 amino acid sequences, suggesting private TCR-beta repertoires in all groups. In HTLV-1-associated myelopathy, TCR clonal expansion was greatest, and in multiple sclerosis it was least, below healthy controls.

cDNA was made by 5'RACE with 10-nucleotide random UMIs. Using its own MiXCR run on the 5' RACE reads, TCRdb lists one record per CDR3 protein. Of around 47,000 distinct CDR3 sequences listed, about a fifth are singletons. The sequence was obtained from a man in his 60s with HTLV-1-associated myelopathy (HAM/TSP). The V gene is TRBV27, the J gene TRBJ2-7; 7 nucleotides agree with TRBD2. The source material was PBMCs. The CDR3 DNA reads as TGTGCCAGCGGCGACCTGGGGGGGACCTACGAGCAGTACTTC. It encodes CASGDLGGTYEQYF.